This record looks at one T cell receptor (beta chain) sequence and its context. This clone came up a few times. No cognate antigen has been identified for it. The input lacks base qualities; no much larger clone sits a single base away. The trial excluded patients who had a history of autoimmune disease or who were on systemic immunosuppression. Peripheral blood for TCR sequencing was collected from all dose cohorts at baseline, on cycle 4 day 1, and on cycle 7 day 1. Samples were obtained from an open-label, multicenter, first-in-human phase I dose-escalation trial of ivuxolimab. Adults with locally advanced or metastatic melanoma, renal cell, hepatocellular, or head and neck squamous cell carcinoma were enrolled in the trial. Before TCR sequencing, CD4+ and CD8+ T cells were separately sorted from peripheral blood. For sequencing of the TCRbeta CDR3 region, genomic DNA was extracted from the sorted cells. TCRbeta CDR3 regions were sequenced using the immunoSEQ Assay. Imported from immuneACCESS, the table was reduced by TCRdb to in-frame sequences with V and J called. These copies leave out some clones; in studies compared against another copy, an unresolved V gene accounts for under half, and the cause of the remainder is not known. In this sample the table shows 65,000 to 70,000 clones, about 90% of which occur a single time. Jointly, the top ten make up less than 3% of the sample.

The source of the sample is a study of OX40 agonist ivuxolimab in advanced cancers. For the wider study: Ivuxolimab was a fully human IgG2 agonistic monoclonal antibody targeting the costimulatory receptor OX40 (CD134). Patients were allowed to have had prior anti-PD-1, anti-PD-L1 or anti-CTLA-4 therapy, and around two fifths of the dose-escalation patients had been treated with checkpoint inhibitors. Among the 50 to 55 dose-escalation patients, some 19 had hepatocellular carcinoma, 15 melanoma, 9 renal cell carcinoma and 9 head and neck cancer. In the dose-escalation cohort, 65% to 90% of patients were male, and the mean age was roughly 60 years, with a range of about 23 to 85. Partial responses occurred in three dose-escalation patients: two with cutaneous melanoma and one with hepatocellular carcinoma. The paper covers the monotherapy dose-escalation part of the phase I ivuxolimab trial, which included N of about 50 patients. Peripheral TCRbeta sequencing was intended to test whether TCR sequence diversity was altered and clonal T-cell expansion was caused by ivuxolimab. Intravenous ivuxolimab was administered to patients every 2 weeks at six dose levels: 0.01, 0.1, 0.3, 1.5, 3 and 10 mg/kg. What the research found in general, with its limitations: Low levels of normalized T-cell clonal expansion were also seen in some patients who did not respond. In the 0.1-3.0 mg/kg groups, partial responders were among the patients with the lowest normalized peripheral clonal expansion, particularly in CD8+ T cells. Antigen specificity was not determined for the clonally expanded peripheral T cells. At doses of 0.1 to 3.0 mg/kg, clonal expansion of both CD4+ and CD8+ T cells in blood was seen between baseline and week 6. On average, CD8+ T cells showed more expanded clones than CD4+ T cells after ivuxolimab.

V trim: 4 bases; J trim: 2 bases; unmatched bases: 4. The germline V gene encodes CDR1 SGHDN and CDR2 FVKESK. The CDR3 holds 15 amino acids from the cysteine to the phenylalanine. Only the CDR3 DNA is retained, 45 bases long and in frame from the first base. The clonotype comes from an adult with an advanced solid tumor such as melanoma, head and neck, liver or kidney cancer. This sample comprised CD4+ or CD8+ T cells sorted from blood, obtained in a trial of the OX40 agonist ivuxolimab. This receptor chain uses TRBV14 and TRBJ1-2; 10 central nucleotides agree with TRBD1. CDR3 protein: CASSPGQGVNYGYTF. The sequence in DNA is TGTGCCAGCAGCCCCGGACAGGGGGTAAACTATGGCTACACCTTC.